This is a list of T cell receptor beta chains from one sample in a study of T-cell reconstitution after alpha-beta-depleted transplantation in children. TCRdb redid the calling of the PCR reads with MiXCR, one entry per CDR3 protein. The data show approximately 250,000 distinct CDR3 sequences, about 25% seen once. The sample in question was PBMCs, obtained before TCRalphabeta/CD19-depleted stem cell transplant. These receptors originate from a girl aged 2 to 10 with Fanconi anemia, due to receive a stem cell transplant. CDR3s include the opening cysteine and the closing phenylalanine or tryptophan. A D gene is named only where the DNA matches it firmly. Some rows mark clone size as missing; the rest say once, few, many or name a class of expanded clone.

TRBV20-1,TRBJ2-7,TRBD1,few,TGCAGTGCAAACGTACGACAGGGTTACGAGCAGTACTTC,CSANVRQGYEQYF
TRBV20-1,TRBJ2-7,-,-,TGCAGTGCTCAGGGTTTGCAGGGCTACGAGCAGTACTTC,CSAQGLQGYEQYF
TRBV20-1,TRBJ2-1,-,once,TGCAGTGCTAGAGACCGTAGGGGAAGCGGTGAGCAGTTCTTC,CSARDRRGSGEQFF
TRBV20-1,TRBJ2-1,TRBD2,-,TGCAGTGCTAGGGGACTAGCGGGAGGGAGCTCCTACAATGAGCAGTTCTTC,CSARGLAGGSSYNEQFF
TRBV18,TRBJ2-5,-,-,TGTGCCAGCTCACCACGGGCAACTAATCAAGAGACCCAGTACTTC,CASSPRATNQETQYF
TRBV6-4,TRBJ2-1,TRBD1,-,TGTGCCAGCAGGTCCGACAGGGTGTCCCTTATCCATGAGCAGTTCTTC,CASRSDRVSLIHEQFF
TRBV12-3/TRBV12-4,TRBJ2-7,-,many,TGTGCCAGCAGTTTAGAAGAGGAGGAGCAGTACTTC,CASSLEEEEQYF
TRBV20-1,TRBJ2-3,TRBD2,-,TGCAGTGCTTCCCGGGAACCGGGACTAGCAACAGATACGCAGTATTTT,CSASREPGLATDTQYF
TRBV29-1,TRBJ2-6,TRBD1,few,TGCAGCGTTGAACCTTCCCGTGGGACAGGACCCTCTGGGGCCAACGTCCTGACTTTC,CSVEPSRGTGPSGANVLTF
TRBV20-1,TRBJ1-5,TRBD1,few,TGCAGTGCCTCCGGACAGGCAAGCAATCAGCCCCAGCATTTT,CSASGQASNQPQHF
TRBV18,TRBJ2-7,-,-,TGTGCCAGCTCACAGGGCAGATTTGGGGCCATCTACGAGCAGTACTTC,CASSQGRFGAIYEQYF
TRBV29-1,TRBJ2-7,-,-,TGCAGCGTTGTGGGACGAAAGTCCTACGAGCAGTACTTC,CSVVGRKSYEQYF
TRBV6-1,TRBJ2-1,-,many,TGTGCCAGCAGTGGGGCTAGCGCGAACAATGAGCAGTTCTTC,CASSGASANNEQFF
TRBV27,TRBJ1-2,TRBD1,-,TGTGCCAGCAGTCCCGGACAGGGCTACCTTGGCTACACCTTC,CASSPGQGYLGYTF
TRBV20-1,TRBJ2-1,TRBD2,-,TGCAGTGCTAGAGATCTAGCGGGAGTGCTAAATGAGCAGTTCTTC,CSARDLAGVLNEQFF
TRBV27,TRBJ2-1,-,few,TGTGCCAGCAGCCCTATCGGTGTCTTACACAATGAGCAGTTCTTC,CASSPIGVLHNEQFF
TRBV20-1,TRBJ1-5,TRBD1,-,TGCAGTGCTACCGCGCCAGGGGGTAACGTGGAGCCCCAGCATTTT,CSATAPGGNVEPQHF
TRBV7-2,TRBJ2-3,-,few,TGTGCCAGCAGCGCCCTGGATAAGCATACGCAGTATTTT,CASSALDKHTQYF
TRBV6-2/TRBV6-3,TRBJ1-1,TRBD1,-,TGTGCCAGCAGTTACCCGGACAGGGGTGAGAACACTGAAGCTTTCTTT,CASSYPDRGENTEAFF
TRBV29-1,TRBJ2-1,-,-,TGCAGCGTTTCCGGGACCCTTGACAATGAGCAGTTCTTC,CSVSGTLDNEQFF
TRBV6-1,TRBJ2-7,TRBD1,many,TGTGCCAGCAGTCGGGACAGACTCTCCTACGAGCAGTACTTC,CASSRDRLSYEQYF
TRBV5-1,TRBJ2-1,-,-,TGCGCCAGCAGCTTGGAGCGACTACTCTACAATGAGCAGTTCTTC,CASSLERLLYNEQFF
TRBV5-5,TRBJ2-1,-,-,TGTGCCAGCAACCCCATTTCAACCTGGTCGAATGAGCAGTTCTTC,CASNPISTWSNEQFF
TRBV29-1,TRBJ2-5,TRBD2,many,TGCAGCGTTGCTGCCGCTAGCGGGAGTTTCTTCCAAGAGACCCAGTACTTC,CSVAAASGSFFQETQYF
TRBV12-3/TRBV12-4,TRBJ2-3,TRBD2,many,TGTGCCAGCAGCGAGCGGGAGGGAACAGATACGCAGTATTTT,CASSEREGTDTQYF
TRBV6-4,TRBJ2-7,-,many,TGTGCCAGAAACAGGGCCTACGAGCAGTACTTC,CARNRAYEQYF
TRBV29-1,TRBJ2-3,-,-,TGCAGCGTTGACGAAGAAAGCACAGATACGCAGTATTTT,CSVDEESTDTQYF
TRBV29-1,TRBJ1-3,-,many,TGCAGCGTTGTTAATGGAAACACCATATATTTT,CSVVNGNTIYF
TRBV28,TRBJ1-2,-,-,TGTGCCAGCAGCCGAAATCCCCCCTATGGCTACACCTTC,CASSRNPPYGYTF
TRBV20-1,TRBJ2-1,-,many,TGCAGTGCTAGAGCCAGCGGATACAATGAGCAGTTCTTC,CSARASGYNEQFF
TRBV12-3/TRBV12-4,TRBJ1-1,-,-,TGTGCCAGCAGTTTCTTGTCCATCATGAACACTGAAGCTTTCTTT,CASSFLSIMNTEAFF
TRBV7-6,TRBJ2-1,-,-,TGTGCCAGCAGCTTACCAGAAGGTCAGAAAAACAATGAGCAGTTCTTC,CASSLPEGQKNNEQFF
TRBV9,TRBJ2-1,-,few,TGTGCCAGCAGCGTAGGAGTAATAGGGGCGGGCAATGAGCAGTTCTTC,CASSVGVIGAGNEQFF
TRBV29-1,TRBJ2-2,TRBD2,-,TGCAGCGTCTCGGGACTAGTGGGGACCGGGGAGCTGTTTTTT,CSVSGLVGTGELFF
TRBV6-1,TRBJ2-1,-,-,TGTGCCAGCATGCTGGACCTGAGCTCCTACAATGAGCAGTTCTTC,CASMLDLSSYNEQFF
TRBV20-1,TRBJ2-7,TRBD1,-,TGCAGTGCTAGAGATCCGGACAGGGCCTACGAGCAGTACTTC,CSARDPDRAYEQYF
TRBV20-1,TRBJ2-2,TRBD2,few,TGCTGTGCCGCCGAGGGACTAGCGGGAGTAGTAACCGGGGAGCTGTTTTTT,CCAAEGLAGVVTGELFF
TRBV29-1,TRBJ1-1,TRBD1,-,TGCAGCGTTGGGACAGGGCGGGGGAACACTGAAGCTTTCTTT,CSVGTGRGNTEAFF
TRBV28,TRBJ2-5,TRBD1,-,TGTGCCAGCAGTTTACCACAGGGGGCTGTAGAGACCCAGTACTTC,CASSLPQGAVETQYF
TRBV7-2,TRBJ2-7,TRBD2,-,TGTGCCAGCAGCTTAGGGGCTAGCGGGGGTACCGGCGAGCAGTACTTC,CASSLGASGGTGEQYF
TRBV7-9,TRBJ2-1,TRBD2,few,TGTGCCAGCAGCTTAGGACTAGCGGGAGGGCCTTTTAAGTTCTTC,CASSLGLAGGPFKFF
TRBV3-1,TRBJ2-7,-,-,TGTACCAGCAGTCCAATTGGGGGTGGTGGACCAGGGCCCTACTACGAGCAGTACTTC,CTSSPIGGGGPGPYYEQYF
TRBV7-6,TRBJ2-7,-,-,TGTGCCAGCAGCTTCCGTGACAGCTACGAGCAGTACTTC,CASSFRDSYEQYF
TRBV6-5,TRBJ2-7,-,many,TGTGCCAGCACCGACCCTCTAGGGGAGCAGTACTTC,CASTDPLGEQYF
TRBV7-3,TRBJ2-1,TRBD1,-,TGTGCCAGCCAAGACAGGGGGTTCAACAATGAGCAGTTCTTC,CASQDRGFNNEQFF
TRBV20-1,TRBJ1-2,-,many,TGCAGTGCTAGAGCATCCCGGACAGAGTCACCTTATGGCTACACCTTC,CSARASRTESPYGYTF
TRBV20-1,TRBJ2-1,-,-,TGCAGTGCTAGTAGGAGACTAGTTCTACACAATGAGCAGTTCTTC,CSASRRLVLHNEQFF
TRBV20-1,TRBJ2-3,TRBD1,many,TGCAGGGTCAACAGGGGTGCCACAGATACGCAGTATTTT,CRVNRGATDTQYF
TRBV20-1,TRBJ1-1,-,few,TGCAGTGCTAGACCGACAGCGAACACTGAAGCTTTCTTT,CSARPTANTEAFF
TRBV29-1,TRBJ1-4,-,many,TGCAGCGTGCACCAAACAGGGCGGGGGGAAAAACTGTTTTTT,CSVHQTGRGEKLFF
TRBV11-2,TRBJ2-3,TRBD2,-,TGTGCCAGCAGCACAGTACTAGCGGGAGGGCCGGCGGGCACAGATACGCAGTATTTT,CASSTVLAGGPAGTDTQYF
TRBV20-1,TRBJ2-7,-,few,TGCAGTGCTAGAGATCCAGGAATCTACGAGCAGTACTTC,CSARDPGIYEQYF
TRBV25-1,TRBJ2-2,-,many,TGTGCCAGCAGAAGTGGAGGGCCCGACACCGGGGAGCTGTTTTTT,CASRSGGPDTGELFF
TRBV2,TRBJ1-3,-,many,TGTGCCAGCAGTCTCCAGGGTCCTGGAAACACCATATATTTT,CASSLQGPGNTIYF
TRBV4-1,TRBJ2-1,TRBD2,many,TGCGCCAGCAGCCAAGTTCCGGGACTAGCGGGAGGGAGCTCCTACAATGAGCAGTTCTTC,CASSQVPGLAGGSSYNEQFF